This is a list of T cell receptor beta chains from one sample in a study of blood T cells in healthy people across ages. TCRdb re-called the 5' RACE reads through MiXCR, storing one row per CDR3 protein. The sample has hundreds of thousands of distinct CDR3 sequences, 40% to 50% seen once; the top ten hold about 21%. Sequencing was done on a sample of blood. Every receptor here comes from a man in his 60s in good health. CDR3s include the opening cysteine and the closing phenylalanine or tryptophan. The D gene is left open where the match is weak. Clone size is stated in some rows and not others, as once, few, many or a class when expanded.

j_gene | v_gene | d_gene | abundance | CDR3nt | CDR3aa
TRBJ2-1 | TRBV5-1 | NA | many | TGTGCCAGCAGCTCTAGCAGTTACAATGAGCAGTTCTTC | CASSSSSYNEQFF
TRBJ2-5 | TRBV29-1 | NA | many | TGCAGCGCCCTTTGGGAGACCCAGTACTTC | CSALWETQYF
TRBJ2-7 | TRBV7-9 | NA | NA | TGTGCCAGCAGCTTAGCCGGATCCCCCAGGGGCCCCTCCTACGAGCAGTACTTC | CASSLAGSPRGPSYEQYF
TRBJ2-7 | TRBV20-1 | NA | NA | TGCAGTGCTAGCACCTACGAGCAGTACTTC | CSASTYEQYF
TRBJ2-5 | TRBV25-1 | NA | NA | TGTGCCAGCAGTGAATGGGGGGTCAAAGAGACCCAGTACTTC | CASSEWGVKETQYF
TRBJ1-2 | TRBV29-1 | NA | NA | TGCAGCGTTGAAAGACTTGGACAGCCAATTTCCAACTATGGCTACACCTTC | CSVERLGQPISNYGYTF
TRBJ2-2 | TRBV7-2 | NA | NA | TGTGCCAGCAGCCTCCACGGGGCGGGGTCGTTAAAGGCCGGGGAGCTGTTTTTT | CASSLHGAGSLKAGELFF
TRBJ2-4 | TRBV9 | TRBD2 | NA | TGTGCCAGCAGGGATACTAGCGGGGAGGACAAAAACATTCAGTACTTC | CASRDTSGEDKNIQYF
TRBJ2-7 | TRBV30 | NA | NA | TGTGCCTGGGCCCCCCGGGAGAGGGCCGACTCCTACGAGCAGTACTTC | CAWAPRERADSYEQYF
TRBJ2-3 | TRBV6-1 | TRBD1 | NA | TGTGCCAGCACCTATGACAGGGCTAAAGATACGCAGTATTTT | CASTYDRAKDTQYF
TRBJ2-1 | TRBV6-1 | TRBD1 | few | TGTGCCAGCCAAAGGACAGGGGTTTTGGGCTCCTACAATGAGCAGTTCTTC | CASQRTGVLGSYNEQFF
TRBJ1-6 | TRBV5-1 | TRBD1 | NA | TGCGCCAGCAGCTTGGAGGGCCGACAGGGGCGAAGTTCACCCCTCCACTTT | CASSLEGRQGRSSPLHF
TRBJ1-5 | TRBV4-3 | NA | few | TGCGCCAGCAGCCAAGAAGTCGGACAGTCCAATCAGCCCCAGCATTTT | CASSQEVGQSNQPQHF
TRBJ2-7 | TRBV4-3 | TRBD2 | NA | TGCGCCAGCAGCCAAGACGGGCGGGGGGGCTCCTACGAGCAGTACTTC | CASSQDGRGGSYEQYF
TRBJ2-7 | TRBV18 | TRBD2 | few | TGTGCCAGCTCACCAGATTGGATTAGCGGGGTCGAGCAGTACTTC | CASSPDWISGVEQYF
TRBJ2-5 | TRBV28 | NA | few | TGTGCCAGCAGTTTATACCAGGGGACGAGCGAGACCCAGTACTTC | CASSLYQGTSETQYF
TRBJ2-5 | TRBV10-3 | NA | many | TGTGCCATCAGCTGGGGTCCCCAAGAGACCCAGTACTTC | CAISWGPQETQYF
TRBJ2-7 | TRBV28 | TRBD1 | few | TGTGCCAGCAGATCCCCCCGGGGGGACAGGGTCTACGAGCAGTACTTC | CASRSPRGDRVYEQYF
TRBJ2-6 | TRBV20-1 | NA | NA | TGCAGTGCTAGAGCCCCAGGATCGCTCTCTGGGGCCAACGTCCTGACTTTC | CSARAPGSLSGANVLTF
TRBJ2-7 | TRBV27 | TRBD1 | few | TGTGCCAGCAGTGTCGACAGGGGACGGGGCGAGCAGTACTTC | CASSVDRGRGEQYF
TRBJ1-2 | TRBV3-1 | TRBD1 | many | TGTGCCAGCAGCCAAGATAGGGGACAGGGGAACTATGGCTACACCTTC | CASSQDRGQGNYGYTF
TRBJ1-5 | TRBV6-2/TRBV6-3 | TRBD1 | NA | TGTGCCAGCGGGGACAGGGATTCTAGTCAGCCCCAGCATTTT | CASGDRDSSQPQHF
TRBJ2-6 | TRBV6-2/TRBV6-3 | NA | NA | TGTGCCAGCAGCAGGAGCCGTGGTCTTATGGGGGCCAACGTCCTGACTTTC | CASSRSRGLMGANVLTF
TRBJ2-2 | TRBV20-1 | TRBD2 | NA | TGCAGTGCTAGCCCAGTCGGGAGGAACTGGGCCGGGGAGCTGTTTTTT | CSASPVGRNWAGELFF
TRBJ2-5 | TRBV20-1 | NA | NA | TGCAGTGCTACCTCTACTAGCTGGGGGGGCGAGACCCAGTACTTC | CSATSTSWGGETQYF
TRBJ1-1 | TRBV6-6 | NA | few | TGTGCCAGCACCCTTAACGCGGGTAACACTGAAGCTTTCTTT | CASTLNAGNTEAFF
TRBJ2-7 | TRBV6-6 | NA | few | TGTGCCAGCAGTTACTCTCAGGGCGACAGGAGCTCCTACGAGCAGTACTTC | CASSYSQGDRSSYEQYF
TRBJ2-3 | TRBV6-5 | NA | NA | TGTGCCAGCAGTTACTCGGGCAGGCGCACAGATACGCAGTATTTT | CASSYSGRRTDTQYF
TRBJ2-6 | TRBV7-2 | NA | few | TGTGCCAGCAGCTTAGCCTGGGGGCGCCCTGGGGCCAACGTCCTGACTTTC | CASSLAWGRPGANVLTF
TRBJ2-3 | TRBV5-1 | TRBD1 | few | TGCGCCAGCAGCTTGGAAAAGGGACAGCTGGGCGATACGCAGTATTTT | CASSLEKGQLGDTQYF
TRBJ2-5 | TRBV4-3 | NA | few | TGCGCCAGCAGCCAAGCAGAGGGGGAGACCCAGTACTTC | CASSQAEGETQYF
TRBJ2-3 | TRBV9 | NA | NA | TGTGCCAGCAGCGTAGGCCCGGGACTGAGCACAGATACGCAGTATTTT | CASSVGPGLSTDTQYF
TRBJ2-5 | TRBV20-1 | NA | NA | TGCGGTGCTAGAGATCACGGGAGACAAGAGACCCAGTACTTC | CGARDHGRQETQYF
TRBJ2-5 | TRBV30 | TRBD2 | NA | TGTGCCTGGATGGAGCGGGGGAATACCCAGTACTTC | CAWMERGNTQYF
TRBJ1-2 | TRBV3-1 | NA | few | TGTGCCAGCAGCCAAGAATCCTATGGCTACACCTTC | CASSQESYGYTF
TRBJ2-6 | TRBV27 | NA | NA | TGTGCCAGCAGTTTAGGGGGGCTTGGGGCCAACGTCCTGACTTTC | CASSLGGLGANVLTF
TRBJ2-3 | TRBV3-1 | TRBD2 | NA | TGTGCCAGCAGATCGACTAGCGCAGATGCGCAGTATTTT | CASRSTSADAQYF
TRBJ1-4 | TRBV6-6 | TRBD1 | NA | TGTGCCAGCGCAACGAACAGGGGTTCTAATGAAAAACTGTTTTTT | CASATNRGSNEKLFF
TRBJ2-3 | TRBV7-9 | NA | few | TGTGCCAGCAGCTTAAGGACGGAGGGTACGCAGTATTTT | CASSLRTEGTQYF
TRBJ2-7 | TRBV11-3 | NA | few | TGTGCCAGCAGCTTCCGTGAGGGGACACATGCCTACGAGCAGTACTTC | CASSFREGTHAYEQYF
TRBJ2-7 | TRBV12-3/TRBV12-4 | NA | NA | TGTGCCAGCAGTTCCAATCAGGGGATTAACTACGAGCAGTACTTC | CASSSNQGINYEQYF
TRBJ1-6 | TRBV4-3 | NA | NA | TGCGCCAGCAGCCCGGAGGTCTCCAATTCACCCCTCCACTTT | CASSPEVSNSPLHF
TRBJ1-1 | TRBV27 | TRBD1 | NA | TGTGCCAGCAGTACTTCAGGGACAGTAAACACTGAAGCTTTCTTT | CASSTSGTVNTEAFF
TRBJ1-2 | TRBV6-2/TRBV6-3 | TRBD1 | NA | TGTGCCAGCAGGGTGGACAGGGAGTTGGATGGCTACACCTTC | CASRVDRELDGYTF
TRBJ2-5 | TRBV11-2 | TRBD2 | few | TGTGCCAGCAGCTTAGTTGCGCTAGCGGTGCAAGAGACCCAGTACTTC | CASSLVALAVQETQYF
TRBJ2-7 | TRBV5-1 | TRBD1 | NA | TGCGCCAGCAGCTTGGCCATGGGGACAGCCACCTACGAGCAGTACTTC | CASSLAMGTATYEQYF
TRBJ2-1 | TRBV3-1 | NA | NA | TGTGCCAGCAGCCAGAGAAGGGGTTACAATGAGCAGTTCTTC | CASSQRRGYNEQFF
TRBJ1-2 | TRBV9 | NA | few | TGTGCCAGCAGCGTAGGGCTGGACAGTAACTATGGCTACACCTTC | CASSVGLDSNYGYTF
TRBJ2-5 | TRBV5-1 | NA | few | TGCGCCAGCAGCTTGGGCGGGGGCAAACAAGAGACCCAGTACTTC | CASSLGGGKQETQYF
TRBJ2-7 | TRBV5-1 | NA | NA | TGCGCCAGCAGCTCGTGGGACCGCTCCTACGAGCAGTACTTC | CASSSWDRSYEQYF